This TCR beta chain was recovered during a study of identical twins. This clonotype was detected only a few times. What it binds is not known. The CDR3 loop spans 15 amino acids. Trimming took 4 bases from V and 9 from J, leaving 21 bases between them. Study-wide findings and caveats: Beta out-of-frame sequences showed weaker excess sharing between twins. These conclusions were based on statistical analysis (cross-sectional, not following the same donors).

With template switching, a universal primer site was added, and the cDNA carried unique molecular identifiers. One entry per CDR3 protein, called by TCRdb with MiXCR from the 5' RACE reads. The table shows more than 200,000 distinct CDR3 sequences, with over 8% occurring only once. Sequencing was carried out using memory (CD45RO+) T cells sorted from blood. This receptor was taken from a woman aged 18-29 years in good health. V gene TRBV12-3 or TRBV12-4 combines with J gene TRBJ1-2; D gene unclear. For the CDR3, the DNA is TGTGCCAGCAGTTCTCGGACCGCTGCCCCGTTTCGCTACACCTTC. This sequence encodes CASSSRTAAPFRYTF.